The clone carrying this TCR beta chain appeared a few times. V was shortened by 2 bases and J by 6 bases, with 7 bases between the two germline ends. The CDR3 consists of 12 residues. Germline-derived CDR1 and CDR2 are MNHNS and SASEGT. The data derive from a study of T cells in Graves' hyperthyroidism and ophthalmopathy. From RNA transcripts, TCR beta CDR3 regions were amplified. Carried out on the TCR CDR3, a first-round RT-PCR used the HTBI primer set. TCRdb re-called the multiplex PCR reads with MiXCR, one entry per CDR3 protein. Of about 500,000 distinct CDR3 sequences in the sample, approximately 17% were seen once.

Sequencing was performed on blood. The origin of this receptor is a woman aged 18-29 years with Graves' ophthalmopathy. J is TRBJ1-1 and V is TRBV6-1; tentatively, D is TRBD1 (5 bases). Here the CDR3 DNA reads TGTGCCAGCAGTGAATTAGGGGCTGAAGCTTTCTTT. It translates to CASSELGAEAFF.